The T cell receptor beta chain described here comes from a study of blood T cells in healthy people across ages. This clonotype was seen only a few times. Its target is unknown. Using a J-beta primer mix together with a sample-barcoded 5' primer, a second PCR was run for roughly 7 to 11 cycles. With 12 random nucleotides, a template-switch adaptor tagged each individual cDNA molecule. TCRdb re-called the 5' RACE reads with MiXCR, one entry per CDR3 protein. The profile covers about 780,000 distinct CDR3 sequences, with around two thirds appearing a single time and about a quarter taken by the ten largest. Germline CDR1 is SGDLS and CDR2 is YYNGEE. With 4 bases removed from V and 4 bases from J, the gap between germline ends came to 14 bases. This CDR3 has 14 amino acids. The study, taken as a whole, reports: Long-lived donors had more naive CD4+ cells and higher diversity than aged donors.

The sequence was collected from a man aged 25-45 years in good health. The source material was blood. The chain uses TRBV9 and TRBJ2-5; D is ambiguous. CDR3 protein: CASSSGSISETQYF. The CDR3 nucleotides read TGTGCCAGCAGCTCTGGATCAATTTCAGAGACCCAGTACTTC.